The 4 T cell receptor beta chains listed next were all sequenced from one sample in a study of cytomegalovirus exposure and HLA in healthy donors. PCR amplification relied on 60 Vbeta primers (plus 13 Jbeta primers). The repertoire was sequenced with immunoSEQ multiplex PCR; TCRdb's copy has only in-frame clones and lacks some. The repertoire includes about 150,000 clones, around 70% of them detected once, and roughly 2% sits in the top ten. The sample consisted of PBMCs. The receptors were sampled from a man under 40 in good health and CMV-seronegative.

This chain uses TRBV5-4 with TRBJ1-1; D possibly corresponds to TRBD1 (6 bases). V gave up 4 bases and J gave up 1 base, with 14 bases separating them. Germline V lookup: CDR1 SGHNT, CDR2 YYREEE (reference sequence). The CDR3 contains 15 residues. As DNA, the CDR3 is TGTGCCAGCAGCCGTGTGGGGGCCCCGAACACTGAAGCTTTCTTT. Protein product: CASSRVGAPNTEAFF.

The J gene is TRBJ2-3, the V gene TRBV5-1, with 9 nucleotides matching TRBD1. The germline V gene has CDR1 SGHRS and CDR2 YFSETQ. This CDR3 region has 14 residues. The V gene end was trimmed by 3 bases and the J gene end by 6 bases; junction bases not matched to a gene: 5. In DNA, the CDR3 is TGCGCCAGCAGCTCCGGGACAGGGCCCGATACGCAGTATTTT. It translates to CASSSGTGPDTQYF. The whole variable domain, remainder taken from reference TRBV5-1 and TRBJ2-3, is KAGVTQTPRYLIKTRGQQVTLSCSPISGHRSVSWYQQTPGQGLQFLFEYFSETQRNKGNFPGRFSGRQFSNSRSEMNVSTLELGDSALYLCASSSGTGPDTQYFGPGTRLTVL.

The chain uses TRBV15 and TRBJ1-5; TRBD1 is a possible D gene (6 bases). Trimming removed 0 bases from V and 6 bases from J, with 9 bases in between. CDR3 size: 14 residues. From germline, CDR1 is LNHNV and CDR2 YYDKDF (reference sequence). The CDR3 DNA reads as TGTGCCACCAGCAGAGACAGGGGTGCTCAGCCCCAGCATTTT. It translates to CATSRDRGAQPQHF.

The chain is built from TRBV7-2 and TRBJ1-5; D unresolved. V was pared by 0 bases and J by 6 bases, with 12 bases between. In germline, CDR1 is SGHTA, CDR2 FQGNSA. The CDR3 is made up of 15 amino acids. This CDR3 is CASSLAPGGGQPQHF. CDR3 sequence (DNA): TGTGCCAGCAGCTTAGCTCCCGGAGGCGGTCAGCCCCAGCATTTT.